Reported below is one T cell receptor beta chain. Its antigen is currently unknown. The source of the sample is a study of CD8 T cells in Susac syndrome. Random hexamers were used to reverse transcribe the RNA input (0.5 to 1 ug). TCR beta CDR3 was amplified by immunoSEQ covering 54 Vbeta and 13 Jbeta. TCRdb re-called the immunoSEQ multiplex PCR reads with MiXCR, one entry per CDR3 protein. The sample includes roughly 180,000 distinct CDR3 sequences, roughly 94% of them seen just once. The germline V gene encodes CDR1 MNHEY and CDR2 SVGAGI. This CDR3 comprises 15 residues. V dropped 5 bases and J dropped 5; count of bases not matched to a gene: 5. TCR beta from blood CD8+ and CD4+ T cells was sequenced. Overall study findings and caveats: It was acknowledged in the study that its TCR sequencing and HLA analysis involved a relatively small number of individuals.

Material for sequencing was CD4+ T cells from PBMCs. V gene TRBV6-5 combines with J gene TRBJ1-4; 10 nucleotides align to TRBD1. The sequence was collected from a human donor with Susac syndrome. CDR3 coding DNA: TGTGCCAGCAGTACCCCGGGACAGGGGAATGAAAAACTGTTTTTT. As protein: CASSTPGQGNEKLFF.